This T cell receptor beta chain was identified in a study of blood T cells in healthy people across ages. Study overall: Template switching retrieved approximately one barcoded beta molecule for each two T cells.

Germline loops: CDR1 SQVTM, CDR2 ANQGSEA. This CDR3 spans 14 amino acids. V was pared by 6 bases and J by 3 bases, with 18 bases between. The authors ran a second PCR of about 6 to 12 cycles using a sample-barcoded 5' primer and a J-beta primer mix. TCRdb redid the calling of the 5' RACE reads with MiXCR, one entry per CDR3 protein. This sample has roughly 1.9 million distinct CDR3 sequences, with approximately 39% found just once. Many counts were recorded for this clonotype. The chain uses TRBV29-1 and TRBJ2-7; D may be TRBD1 (6 bases). This TCR was sampled from a human donor in good health. Specimen: blood. For the CDR3, the DNA is TGCAGCGTCGAGGGGGAGAGCACCCACTACGAGCAGTACTTC. Its translation is CSVEGESTHYEQYF.